Each of the 9 T cell receptor beta chains below was sequenced from the same sample in a study of spatial heterogeneity in lung cancer. TCRdb reprocessed the 5' RACE reads with MiXCR, giving one entry per CDR3 protein. This repertoire shows 90,000 to 95,000 distinct CDR3 sequences, about 12% found once; its top ten account for about 40%. The sample's time point: sample taken at primary tumor resection. The sample consisted of PBMCs, taken at surgery. These receptors were taken from a male donor with early-stage non-small cell lung cancer.

The gene calls are TRBV18 and TRBJ1-4; no clear D. The CDR3 is 14 amino acids. The ends were cut back, 4 bases at V and 10 bases at J, with 16 bases in the middle. CDR1 is KGHSH, CDR2 LQKENI, per germline. CDR3 sequence: CASSLEEMGGKLFF. The DNA of the CDR3 is TGTGCCAGCTCACTGGAAGAGATGGGTGGAAAACTGTTTTTT.

This clonotype was seen a handful of times. V is TRBV27 and J is TRBJ2-3; TRBD2 matches 13 bases. V shed 6 bases and J 8 bases; nucleotides not matched to a gene: 8. The CDR3 spans 15 residues. Germline values: CDR1 MNHEY, CDR2 SMNVEV (reference sequence). CDR3 amino acids: CASRKLAGGPSTQYF. CDR3 DNA: TGTGCCAGCAGAAAACTAGCGGGAGGGCCTAGTACGCAGTATTTT.

This clonotype was seen many times. The rearrangement uses TRBV5-1 and TRBJ2-7; D is tentatively TRBD1 or TRBD2 (5 bases each). CDR1 is SGHRS and CDR2 is YFSETQ in the germline V gene. The CDR3 contains 14 residues. Trimming pared 4 bases from V and 1 base from J, leaving 12 bases between. The CDR3 here is CASSPGASSYEQYF. CDR3 DNA: TGCGCCAGCAGCCCCGGGGCGTCTTCCTACGAGCAGTACTTC.

This clonotype was found a few times. The genes are TRBV18 and TRBJ2-3; D unclear. Germline V lookup: CDR1 KGHSH, CDR2 LQKENI. Trimming cost V 5 bases and J 1 base, with 10 bases left between them. The length of the CDR3 is 14 residues. The CDR3, as DNA: TGTGCCAGCTCAACTGGTGGGGGCACAGATACGCAGTATTTT. Its protein product is CASSTGGGTDTQYF.

This clonotype was counted a few times. The chain employs TRBV20-1 and TRBJ1-1; D is unclear. The germline CDR1 and CDR2 sequences are DFQATT and SNEGSKA (reference sequence). There are 15 residues in the CDR3. With 3 bases removed from V and 0 bases from J, the gap between germline ends came to 14 bases. The chain's CDR3 is CSASSRDSMNTEAFF. CDR3 DNA sequence: TGCAGTGCTAGTTCCCGGGATAGCATGAACACTGAAGCTTTCTTT.

V is TRBV24-1 and J is TRBJ2-3; a possible D gene is TRBD2 (5 bases). Between the trimmed V and J ends, which lost 5 bases and 3 bases, there was a span of 20 bases. This CDR3 has 17 amino acids. Germline V gene sequence: CDR1 KGHDR, CDR2 SFDVKD. CDR3 nucleotides: TGTGCCACCAGTGGCCTGCGCGGGCACCCCATGACAGATACGCAGTATTTT. This gives the protein CATSGLRGHPMTDTQYF.

This clonotype has only a few counts. The J gene is TRBJ2-7, the V gene TRBV20-1; 11 nucleotides agree with TRBD2. The CDR3 runs 15 residues. The V and J ends lost 4 bases and 3 bases, in that order; junction bases with no gene match: 8. CDR1 and CDR2 from the germline V gene are DFQATT and SNEGSKA (reference sequence). The CDR3 sequence: CSAILPGTSGYEQYF. The CDR3 coding sequence is TGCAGTGCTATCCTTCCCGGGACTAGCGGCTACGAGCAGTACTTC.

This clonotype was found a few times. The chain has TRBV13 and TRBJ2-3; TRBD2 might be the D (5 bases). The germline V gene encodes CDR1 PRHDT and CDR2 FYEKMQ (reference sequence). CDR3 length equals 14 residues. V was trimmed by 6 bases and J by 0 bases, leaving 10 bases between them. This chain's CDR3 is CASSPEGSTDTQYF. CDR3 coding DNA: TGTGCCAGCAGTCCAGAGGGTAGCACAGATACGCAGTATTTT.

This clonotype was seen a few times. The rearrangement uses TRBV7-2 and TRBJ2-1; D unresolved. CDR1 and CDR2 (germline): SGHTA, FQGNSA. The CDR3 loop spans 12 amino acids. Between the trimmed V and J ends, which lost 1 base and 8 bases, there was a span of 6 bases. CDR3 DNA sequence: TGTGCCAGCAGCTTAGACCTGCATGAGCAGTTCTTC. Residues: CASSLDLHEQFF.